This T cell receptor (beta chain) was recovered during a study of regulatory T cells in long-lasting Graves disease. There are 15 residues in the CDR3. Per germline, CDR1 SGHTA and CDR2 FQGTGA. According to the study, TCR beta libraries were built with iRepertoire HTBI primers and CDR3-region Arm-PCR. From the multiplex PCR reads, TCRdb called clonotypes with MiXCR, one entry per CDR3 protein. Found here are roughly 560,000 distinct CDR3 sequences, around 13% of them singletons; the top ten hold around 10%. Comment on this clonotype: A much larger clone sits a single nucleotide away, making a read error possible.

Specified time point: newly diagnosed GD, antithyroid drugs for less than 3 months. PBMCs were the source of the RNA used for TCR sequencing. About 9.2 milliliters of peripheral blood were taken and placed in EDTA tubes. This same sample was also taken into another study, of T cells in Graves' hyperthyroidism and ophthalmopathy. As reported in that work: Patients with uncontrolled infections, other autoimmune diseases, pregnancy or lactation were excluded. Most expanded thyroid clonotypes above 0.001 also appeared in blood.

The rearrangement uses TRBV7-3 and TRBJ2-7; D may be TRBD2 (5 bases). The clonotype originates from a woman aged 30 to 39 with Graves disease. Specimen: peripheral blood mononuclear cells (PBMCs), collected at new diagnosis, from a patient treated with antithyroid drugs. Written as DNA, the CDR3 is TGTGTCAGCAGCCACGGACTCCTCGGCTCCTACGAGCAGTACTTC. Protein: CVSSHGLLGSYEQYF.